Listed here are 8 T cell receptor beta chains from one sample, sequenced in a study of blood T cell repertoires in COVID-19. The data were produced by immunoSEQ multiplex PCR, yet TCRdb's version contains in-frame clones alone and is incomplete. Here the sample spans 100,000 to 150,000 clones, around 84% being singletons. Sequencing was performed on peripheral blood. These receptors originate from an elderly woman with acute or convalescent COVID-19.

The chain is built from TRBV19 and TRBJ1-1; 8 bases fit TRBD1. CDR3 length: 13 residues. Germline V gene lookup returns CDR1 LNHDA and CDR2 SQIVND (reference sequence). With V trimmed by 3 bases and J by 8 bases, 5 bases remained unmatched. In DNA, the CDR3 is TGTGCCAGTAGTATTAAGAGGGACAGGGAAGCTTTCTTT. The encoded protein is CASSIKRDREAFF. Drawing the rest from reference TRBV19 and TRBJ1-1, the complete variable domain is DGGITQSPKYLFRKEGQNVTLSCEQNLNHDAMYWYRQDPGQGLRLIYYSQIVNDFQKGDIAEGYSVSREKKESFPLTVTSAQKNPTAFYLCASSIKRDREAFFGQGTRLTVV.

In its sample, this clone was seen a few times. The gene calls are TRBV30 and TRBJ2-7; 8 nucleotides align to TRBD1. With 5 bases clipped from V and 2 bases from J, the junction kept 8 bases outside the gene matches. CDR3 length: 14 amino acids. CDR1 GTSNPN and CDR2 SVGIG come from the germline V gene (reference sequence). The CDR3 nucleotides are TGTGCCTGGGACCACAGGGGGATAGCCTACGAGCAGTACTTC. This translates into CAWDHRGIAYEQYF.

J is TRBJ2-1 and V is TRBV6-5; 11 bases agree with TRBD1. This CDR3 contains 14 residues. CDR1 and CDR2 from the germline V gene are MNHEY and SVGAGI. V lost 6 bases to trimming and J lost 6 bases; unmatched junction nucleotides: 4. The CDR3 DNA follows: TGTGCCAGCAGACCGGGACAGGGGGGCAATGAGCAGTTCTTC. Protein: CASRPGQGGNEQFF.

This chain joins TRBV7-2 and TRBJ1-4; D ambiguous. V was clipped by 6 bases and J by 10 bases, with 15 bases between them. The CDR3 runs to 13 residues. Per the germline V gene, CDR1 is SGHTA and CDR2 is FQGNSA. Here the CDR3 reads CASSYGSLGKLFF. Here the CDR3 DNA reads TGTGCCAGCAGTTACGGGAGTTTGGGAAAACTGTTTTTT. Drawing the rest from reference TRBV7-2 and TRBJ1-4, the complete variable domain is GAGVSQSPSNKVTEKGKDVELRCDPISGHTALYWYRQSLGQGLEFLIYFQGNSAPDKSGLPSDRFSAERTGGSVSTLTIQRTQQEDSAVYLCASSYGSLGKLFFGSGTQLSVL.

J is TRBJ1-2 and V is TRBV25-1, with 7 bases fitting TRBD1. The V and J ends lost 1 base and 8 bases, in that order; junction bases with no gene match: 7. Germline CDR1 reads MGHDK; CDR2 reads SYGVNS. CDR3 size: 14 residues. CDR3 sequence: CASSEFRDRGGYTF. CDR3 coding DNA: TGTGCCAGCAGTGAATTTCGGGACAGAGGAGGCTACACCTTC.

The chain couples TRBV5-1 to TRBJ1-3; tentatively, D is TRBD1 (6 bases). The CDR3 extends over 15 amino acids. Trimming stripped 4 bases from V and 2 bases from J, with 13 bases between. Germline lookup yields CDR1 SGHRS and CDR2 YFSETQ. The CDR3 protein is CASSTEGGTGNTIYF. The CDR3 DNA follows: TGCGCCAGCAGCACCGAGGGGGGGACTGGAAACACCATATATTTT.

CDR3 in DNA: TGTGCCAGCAGCTTAGTGTCTAGCGGGAGGGGGCACAATGAGCAGTTCTTC. Protein sequence: CASSLVSSGRGHNEQFF. The V and J genes are TRBV7-9 and TRBJ2-1, with 12 bases that match TRBD2. V trimming: 1 base; J trimming: 5 bases; junction bases outside the gene matches: 6. CDR1 is SEHNR and CDR2 is FQNEAQ in the germline V gene (reference sequence). CDR3 length: 17 amino acids.

The chain combines TRBV15 with TRBJ1-5; 10 bases are a match to TRBD1. With V trimmed by 4 bases and J by 0 bases, 9 bases remained unmatched. The CDR3 loop spans 18 amino acids. Germline V lookup: CDR1 LNHNV, CDR2 YYDKDF (reference sequence). This CDR3 reads CATSIRGQGSGSNQPQHF. CDR3 sequence (DNA): TGTGCCACCAGCATAAGGGGACAGGGGAGTGGTAGCAATCAGCCCCAGCATTTT. Together with reference TRBV15 and TRBJ1-5, the CDR3 gives the full variable domain: DAMVIQNPRYQVTQFGKPVTLSCSQTLNHNVMYWYQQKSSQAPKLLFHYYDKDFNNEADTPDNFQSRRPNTSFCFLDIRSPGLGDTAMYLCATSIRGQGSGSNQPQHFGDGTRLSIL.